The source of this TCR beta chain is a study of identical twins. With respect to this clonotype: Its antigen is still unknown.

TCRdb reprocessed the 5' RACE reads via MiXCR and lists one record per CDR3 protein. The profile covers just over 500,000 distinct CDR3 sequences, with 20% to 25% appearing a single time and 0.91% taken by the ten largest. Study conclusions and caveats: Within cord blood, abundant beta clonotypes carried fewer insertions, but memory repertoires showed no such trend. An excess of low generation probability was shown by twin-shared out-of-frame alpha sequences.

These data were likewise used in another study, on T cells expressing NK-cell markers. From that study: The leading position in the CD3+CD56-NKG2C+ fraction of four donors also went to these clonotypes.

This receptor was identified in a woman aged 18 to 35 in good health. Specimen: CD4+ T cells sorted from blood.

CDR3 nucleotides: TGTGCTAGTGGTTTGGTAATCAGAGGACTTTTAATCTACAATGAGCAGTTCTTC. Protein: CASGLVIRGLLIYNEQFF. The chain combines TRBV12-5 with TRBJ2-1; the D gene is possibly TRBD2 (5 bases). Germline loops: CDR1 LGHNT, CDR2 FRNRAP. The V and J ends lost 0 bases and 3 bases respectively, with 18 bases between them. This CDR3 has 18 residues.